The clone carrying this T cell receptor beta chain was seen only a few times. The CDR3 sequence is 13 residues long. Between the trimmed V and J ends, which lost 3 bases and 6 bases, there was a span of 12 bases. CDR1 is SGHRS, CDR2 YFSETQ, per germline. These data originate in a study of T cell changes during pregnancy in multiple sclerosis. Generated by immunoSEQ multiplex PCR, the TCRdb table keeps only in-frame clones and is missing some. The data contain fewer than 85,000 clones, about 92% of them seen just once; the ten biggest clones take up about 2.5%. This receptor was taken from a female donor in good health, enrolled as a control in a pregnancy study. This chain links TRBV5-1 with TRBJ1-1, with D uncertain. The specimen was peripheral blood, collected after pregnancy. The DNA for the CDR3 is TGCGCCAGCAGCTCGGTGGTTAGTCCTGAAGCTTTCTTT. Protein sequence: CASSSVVSPEAFF. Variable domain in full (rest from reference TRBV5-1 and TRBJ1-1): KAGVTQTPRYLIKTRGQQVTLSCSPISGHRSVSWYQQTPGQGLQFLFEYFSETQRNKGNFPGRFSGRQFSNSRSEMNVSTLELGDSALYLCASSSVVSPEAFFGQGTRLTVV.